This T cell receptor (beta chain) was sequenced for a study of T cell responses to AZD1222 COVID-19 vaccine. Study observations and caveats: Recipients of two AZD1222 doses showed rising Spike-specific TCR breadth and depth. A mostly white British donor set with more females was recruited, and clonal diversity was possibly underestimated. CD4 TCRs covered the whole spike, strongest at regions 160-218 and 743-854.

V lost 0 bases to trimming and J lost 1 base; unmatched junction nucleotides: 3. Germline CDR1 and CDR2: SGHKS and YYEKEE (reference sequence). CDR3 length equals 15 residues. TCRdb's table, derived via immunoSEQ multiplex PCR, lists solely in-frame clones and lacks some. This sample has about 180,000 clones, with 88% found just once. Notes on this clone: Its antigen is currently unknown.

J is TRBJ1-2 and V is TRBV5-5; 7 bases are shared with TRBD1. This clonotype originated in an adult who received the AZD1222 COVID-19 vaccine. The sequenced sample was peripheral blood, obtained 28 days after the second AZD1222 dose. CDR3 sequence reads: CASSLDRGINYGYTF. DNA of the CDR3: TGTGCCAGCAGCTTGGACAGGGGAATTAACTATGGCTACACCTTC.